These T cell receptor beta chains were read from a single sample in a study of vaccination and CD4 T cells after COVID-19. The antigens these receptors bind are not known. TCRdb passed the PCR reads through MiXCR, listing each CDR3 protein once. The data contain about 12,000 distinct CDR3 sequences, 30% of them singletons. Input material: cultured CD4+ T cells from blood. These receptors came from a human donor with COVID-19. Each CDR3 is given with its conserved first and last residue. D genes are given only for firm matches. Clone size is shown for a subset of rows, as once, few, many or a class of expanded clone.

D	size	V	J	CDR3	DNA
.	large	TRBV5-1	TRBJ2-1	CASKHPADAYNEQFF	TGCGCCAGCAAGCATCCGGCGGATGCCTACAATGAGCAGTTCTTC
.	few	TRBV19	TRBJ2-7	CASSSGRAYEQYF	TGTGCCAGTAGTAGTGGCAGGGCCTACGAGCAGTACTTC
.	.	TRBV5-1	TRBJ2-7	CASSLEQGDDEQYF	TGCGCCAGCAGCTTGGAGCAGGGAGACGACGAGCAGTACTTC
.	few	TRBV12-3/TRBV12-4	TRBJ1-5	CASSSWDKVNQPQHF	TGTGCCAGCAGCTCCTGGGACAAGGTCAATCAGCCCCAGCATTTT
TRBD2	few	TRBV9	TRBJ2-7	CASSVNQAAGGSYEQYF	TGTGCCAGCAGCGTCAACCAAGCGGCGGGGGGTTCCTACGAGCAGTACTTC
TRBD1	.	TRBV5-1	TRBJ2-7	CASSLGTGDRQYF	TGCGCCAGCAGCTTGGGGACAGGGGATAGGCAGTACTTC
TRBD1	few	TRBV20-1	TRBJ1-6	CSANRGAPTSSYNSPLHF	TGCAGTGCTAACAGGGGTGCCCCCACGAGCTCCTATAATTCACCCCTCCACTTT
TRBD1	few	TRBV11-2	TRBJ1-5	CASSPGTGGQPQHF	TGTGCCAGCAGCCCCGGGACAGGAGGGCAGCCCCAGCATTTT
.	.	TRBV2	TRBJ2-3	CASRAFSAGSTDTQYF	TGTGCCAGCAGAGCATTCTCGGCGGGGAGCACAGATACGCAGTATTTT
.	.	TRBV5-8	TRBJ1-5	CASSQDVGNQPQHF	TGTGCCAGCAGCCAGGACGTCGGCAATCAGCCCCAGCATTTT
.	large	TRBV7-8	TRBJ2-7	CASSPSPGESYEQYF	TGTGCCAGCAGCCCAAGTCCGGGGGAGTCCTACGAGCAGTACTTC
.	large	TRBV9	TRBJ1-1	CASSVGQAGTEAFF	TGTGCCAGCAGCGTAGGACAGGCTGGCACTGAAGCTTTCTTT
.	few	TRBV6-2/TRBV6-3	TRBJ1-3	CASSSRTVSGNTIYF	TGTGCCAGCAGTTCCCGGACAGTCTCTGGAAACACCATATATTTT
.	few	TRBV15	TRBJ1-3	CATSRGQNTIYF	TGTGCCACCAGCAGAGGGCAGAACACCATATATTTT
.	.	TRBV18	TRBJ2-3	CASSPQRAGSTDTQYF	TGTGCCAGCTCACCTCAACGGGCGGGGAGCACAGATACGCAGTATTTT
.	.	TRBV6-5	TRBJ1-6	CASSYVVLGSPLHF	TGTGCCAGCAGTTACGTTGTTCTGGGCTCACCCCTCCACTTT
.	.	TRBV28	TRBJ1-4	CASSFARTINEKLFF	TGTGCCAGCAGTTTTGCCAGGACCATTAATGAAAAACTGTTTTTT
.	.	TRBV2	TRBJ1-1	CASSEGTRAFF	TGTGCCAGCAGTGAAGGTACTAGGGCTTTCTTT
.	few	TRBV4-2	TRBJ2-3	CASSPTRDTQYF	TGTGCCAGCAGCCCAACGCGGGATACGCAGTATTTT
TRBD2	.	TRBV4-1	TRBJ2-5	CASSQTGLAGTQYF	TGCGCCAGCAGCCAAACCGGACTAGCCGGGACCCAGTACTTC
.	.	TRBV2	TRBJ1-6	CASSAGFNSPLHF	TGTGCCAGCAGTGCGGGGTTTAATTCACCCCTCCACTTT
.	.	TRBV6-5	TRBJ2-5	CASSWAVGRQGWGETQYF	TGTGCCAGCAGTTGGGCGGTGGGCAGGCAAGGGTGGGGAGAGACCCAGTACTTC
.	.	TRBV9	TRBJ1-3	CASSVGGNSGNTIYF	TGTGCCAGCAGCGTAGGGGGGAACTCTGGAAACACCATATATTTT
TRBD1	.	TRBV6-5	TRBJ1-5	CASSYNPWTGVGQPQHF	TGTGCCAGCAGTTATAATCCCTGGACAGGGGTCGGTCAGCCCCAGCATTTT
TRBD1	once	TRBV6-1	TRBJ2-7	CASSRQIDRGAYEQYF	TGTGCCAGCAGTCGACAAATAGACAGGGGCGCCTACGAGCAGTACTTC
TRBD1	few	TRBV30	TRBJ1-2	CAWRAGQGVGTRHYGYTF	TGTGCCTGGAGGGCGGGACAGGGGGTTGGGACTCGGCACTATGGCTACACCTTC
TRBD1	medium-sized	TRBV27	TRBJ1-5	CASSSGTDSNQPQHF	TGTGCCAGCAGTTCCGGGACAGATAGCAATCAGCCCCAGCATTTT
.	.	TRBV4-2	TRBJ2-3	CASSRPDYDDTQYF	TGTGCCAGCAGCCGCCCGGACTACGATGATACGCAGTATTTT
TRBD1	.	TRBV20-1	TRBJ1-5	CSARAGTAYSNQPQHF	TGCAGTGCTAGAGCGGGGACAGCATATAGCAATCAGCCCCAGCATTTT
TRBD1	few	TRBV6-1	TRBJ2-2	CASSRDRANTGELFF	TGTGCCAGCAGTAGGGACAGGGCGAACACCGGGGAGCTGTTTTTT
.	.	TRBV18	TRBJ2-5	CASSPPSQETQYF	TGTGCCAGCTCACCACCGAGTCAAGAGACCCAGTACTTC
TRBD2	.	TRBV5-4	TRBJ2-5	CASSLWIAGGQETQYF	TGTGCCAGCAGCTTGTGGATAGCGGGGGGGCAAGAGACCCAGTACTTC
.	few	TRBV7-3	TRBJ2-5	CASSPKGKPTQYF	TGTGCCAGCAGTCCAAAGGGAAAACCGACCCAGTACTTC
.	.	TRBV19	TRBJ2-7	CAGKNNEQYF	TGTGCCGGAAAAAATAACGAGCAGTACTTC
TRBD2	few	TRBV20-1	TRBJ2-3	CSPDGGSGGTDTQYF	TGCAGTCCCGATGGGGGTAGCGGGGGCACAGATACGCAGTATTTT
.	.	TRBV6-1	TRBJ1-3	CASFRPGGGNTIYF	TGTGCCAGCTTCCGCCCCGGAGGTGGAAACACCATATATTTT
TRBD2	.	TRBV4-3	TRBJ2-3	CASSQGVLAGGLTDTQYF	TGCGCCAGCAGCCAAGGGGTACTAGCGGGGGGGCTCACAGATACGCAGTATTTT
.	.	TRBV5-4	TRBJ2-7	CASSLERGMGEQYF	TGTGCCAGCAGCTTGGAGAGGGGAATGGGCGAGCAGTACTTC
.	few	TRBV4-2	TRBJ1-5	CASNLTHRSQPQHF	TGTGCCAGCAACCTTACTCACCGTAGTCAGCCCCAGCATTTT
TRBD1	.	TRBV5-4	TRBJ1-2	CASSAQGARGYTF	TGTGCCAGCAGCGCACAGGGGGCGAGAGGCTACACCTTC
.	few	TRBV7-9	TRBJ2-5	CASSLLRGNQYF	TGTGCCAGCAGCTTACTTCGGGGGAACCAGTACTTC
TRBD1	.	TRBV5-1	TRBJ2-7	CASSLTGSEQYF	TGCGCCAGCAGCCTGACAGGGTCCGAGCAGTACTTC
.	.	TRBV7-2	TRBJ2-1	CASSFARSNEQFF	TGTGCCAGCAGCTTCGCCAGATCCAATGAGCAGTTCTTC
.	few	TRBV11-2	TRBJ1-2	CASSLTRGAYEGYTF	TGTGCCAGCAGCTTAACTCGGGGGGCCTACGAGGGCTACACCTTC
.	.	TRBV11-3	TRBJ2-2	CASVGILSSGELFF	TGTGCCAGCGTAGGGATCCTCTCGTCCGGGGAGCTGTTTTTT
TRBD2	few	TRBV7-2	TRBJ2-6	CASSSLAGGLGANVLTF	TGTGCCAGCAGCTCCCTAGCGGGGGGGCTTGGGGCCAACGTCCTGACTTTC
.	few	TRBV7-2	TRBJ1-3	CASSLELAGGGNTIYF	TGTGCCAGCAGCTTAGAGTTGGCAGGCGGTGGAAACACCATATATTTT
.	.	TRBV25-1	TRBJ1-2	CASRAVGGHYGYTF	TGTGCCAGCAGGGCCGTAGGGGGACACTATGGCTACACCTTC
.	few	TRBV11-2	TRBJ1-5	CASSLNLGARNQPQHF	TGTGCCAGCAGCTTGAATTTGGGGGCTCGTAATCAGCCCCAGCATTTT
.	few	TRBV5-5	TRBJ1-2	CASFLRLQDYGYTF	TGTGCCAGCTTCCTACGGCTACAGGACTATGGCTACACCTTC
TRBD2	.	TRBV11-2	TRBJ2-1	CASSQGTSGGDEQFF	TGTGCCAGCAGCCAGGGGACTAGCGGGGGGGATGAGCAGTTCTTC